Listed below are T cell receptor beta chains from one sample, sequenced in a study of blood T cell repertoires in COVID-19. Some clones are missing from TCRdb's copy, which holds only in-frame ones; the method was immunoSEQ multiplex PCR. The sample carries around 300,000 clones, about 90% recorded once. Sequencing used peripheral blood. Source of these receptors: a man younger than 35 with active or convalescent COVID-19. Each CDR3 is given with its conserved first and last residue. The D gene is left open where the match is weak. Only part of the rows carry a size: once, few, many, or a class if the clone is expanded.

clone_size: NA; v_call: TRBV3-1/TRBV3-2; d_call: TRBD2; j_call: TRBJ2-1; cdr3_aa: CASSQGLNTYNEQFF; cdr3_nt: TGTGCCAGCAGCCAGGGACTAAATACCTACAATGAGCAGTTCTTC
clone_size: NA; v_call: TRBV5-1; d_call: TRBD1; j_call: TRBJ2-5; cdr3_aa: CASSPQGEETQYF; cdr3_nt: TGCGCCAGCAGCCCCCAGGGGGAGGAGACCCAGTACTTC
clone_size: few; v_call: TRBV7-2; d_call: NA; j_call: TRBJ1-3; cdr3_aa: CASSLEPGGGNTIYF; cdr3_nt: TGTGCCAGCAGCTTAGAGCCGGGGGGTGGAAACACCATATATTTT
clone_size: NA; v_call: TRBV5-1; d_call: NA; j_call: TRBJ1-1; cdr3_aa: CASSLGTPEAFF; cdr3_nt: TGCGCCAGCAGCTTGGGGACACCTGAAGCTTTCTTT
clone_size: NA; v_call: TRBV19; d_call: TRBD2; j_call: TRBJ2-2; cdr3_aa: CASNRGDTGELFF; cdr3_nt: TGTGCCAGTAACCGGGGGGACACCGGGGAGCTGTTTTTT
clone_size: NA; v_call: TRBV15; d_call: NA; j_call: TRBJ1-1; cdr3_aa: CATSRGGTVNTEAFF; cdr3_nt: TGTGCCACCAGCAGAGGCGGGACGGTGAACACTGAAGCTTTCTTT
clone_size: NA; v_call: TRBV6-5; d_call: NA; j_call: TRBJ1-6; cdr3_aa: CASSYVGRDSPLHF; cdr3_nt: TGTGCCAGCAGTTACGTCGGGAGGGATTCACCCCTCCACTTT
clone_size: NA; v_call: TRBV19; d_call: TRBD1; j_call: TRBJ1-2; cdr3_aa: CASSTLTGGYTF; cdr3_nt: TGTGCCAGTAGTACCCTGACAGGGGGCTACACCTTC
clone_size: NA; v_call: TRBV7-9; d_call: TRBD1; j_call: TRBJ1-6; cdr3_aa: CASSRQGSSYNSPLHF; cdr3_nt: TGTGCCAGCAGCCGACAGGGGAGCTCCTATAATTCACCCCTCCACTTT
clone_size: NA; v_call: TRBV5-1; d_call: TRBD2; j_call: TRBJ2-1; cdr3_aa: CASSQGLAGGAEQFF; cdr3_nt: TGCGCCAGCAGCCAGGGACTAGCGGGAGGGGCGGAGCAGTTCTTC
clone_size: NA; v_call: TRBV11-2; d_call: NA; j_call: TRBJ1-1; cdr3_aa: CASSFPGNTEAFF; cdr3_nt: TGTGCCAGCAGCTTCCCAGGGAACACTGAAGCTTTCTTT
clone_size: NA; v_call: TRBV2; d_call: TRBD2; j_call: TRBJ2-7; cdr3_aa: CASSEGRAGGVSYEQYF; cdr3_nt: TGTGCCAGCAGTGAAGGAAGAGCGGGAGGGGTATCCTACGAGCAGTACTTC
clone_size: NA; v_call: TRBV7-2; d_call: TRBD1; j_call: TRBJ2-2; cdr3_aa: CASSTRTGYTGELFF; cdr3_nt: TGTGCCAGCAGCACTAGGACAGGGTACACCGGGGAGCTGTTTTTT
clone_size: NA; v_call: TRBV4-3; d_call: TRBD1; j_call: TRBJ2-1; cdr3_aa: CASSQGDRGNEQFF; cdr3_nt: TGCGCCAGCAGCCAAGGGGACAGGGGAAATGAGCAGTTCTTC
clone_size: few; v_call: TRBV7-9; d_call: NA; j_call: TRBJ1-2; cdr3_aa: CASTIMWGDSFLDTF; cdr3_nt: TGTGCCAGCACCATCATGTGGGGTGACAGTTTTTTAGACACCTTC
clone_size: NA; v_call: TRBV7-3; d_call: NA; j_call: TRBJ2-1; cdr3_aa: CASSPEGGDEQFF; cdr3_nt: TGTGCCAGCAGTCCAGAAGGGGGGGATGAGCAGTTCTTC
clone_size: NA; v_call: TRBV28; d_call: TRBD1; j_call: TRBJ2-4; cdr3_aa: CASAPGRDRVGSAKNIQYF; cdr3_nt: TGTGCCAGCGCCCCTGGCCGGGACAGGGTTGGTTCGGCCAAAAACATTCAGTACTTC
clone_size: NA; v_call: TRBV9; d_call: NA; j_call: TRBJ2-2; cdr3_aa: CASSVDFGSYSTGELFF; cdr3_nt: TGTGCCAGCAGCGTAGATTTTGGTAGCTACTCCACCGGGGAGCTGTTTTTT
clone_size: NA; v_call: TRBV7-9; d_call: NA; j_call: TRBJ1-6; cdr3_aa: CASSDTGLSPLHF; cdr3_nt: TGTGCCAGCAGCGATACTGGGCTGTCACCCCTCCACTTT
clone_size: once; v_call: TRBV4-1; d_call: NA; j_call: TRBJ1-2; cdr3_aa: CASSQDSGGPTYGYTF; cdr3_nt: TGCGCCAGCAGCCAAGATAGCGGAGGGCCAACCTATGGCTACACCTTC
clone_size: NA; v_call: TRBV28; d_call: TRBD1; j_call: TRBJ1-2; cdr3_aa: CASSPLDRTYYGYTF; cdr3_nt: TGTGCCAGCAGTCCGCTGGACAGGACATACTATGGCTACACCTTC
clone_size: NA; v_call: TRBV7-9; d_call: NA; j_call: TRBJ2-7; cdr3_aa: CASSLAEKPYEQYF; cdr3_nt: TGTGCCAGCAGCTTAGCGGAGAAGCCCTACGAGCAGTACTTC
clone_size: NA; v_call: TRBV5-3; d_call: TRBD1; j_call: TRBJ2-7; cdr3_aa: CARSPRQGARASYEQYF; cdr3_nt: TGTGCCAGAAGCCCTAGACAGGGTGCAAGGGCGTCCTACGAGCAGTACTTC
clone_size: few; v_call: TRBV6-5; d_call: TRBD2; j_call: TRBJ2-3; cdr3_aa: CASSLSWGGTDTQYF; cdr3_nt: TGTGCCAGCAGCCTAAGTTGGGGGGGGACAGATACGCAGTATTTT
clone_size: NA; v_call: TRBV15; d_call: NA; j_call: TRBJ1-3; cdr3_aa: CATSRKSGVTGNTIYF; cdr3_nt: TGTGCCACCAGCAGGAAATCGGGGGTCACTGGAAACACCATATATTTT
clone_size: once; v_call: TRBV19; d_call: NA; j_call: TRBJ1-5; cdr3_aa: CASFDGVNQPQHF; cdr3_nt: TGTGCCAGTTTCGACGGAGTCAATCAGCCCCAGCATTTT
clone_size: NA; v_call: TRBV28; d_call: NA; j_call: TRBJ1-5; cdr3_aa: CASSPAAGVVGNQPQHF; cdr3_nt: TGTGCCAGCAGTCCGGCGGCAGGGGTAGTTGGCAATCAGCCCCAGCATTTT
clone_size: NA; v_call: TRBV27; d_call: TRBD1; j_call: TRBJ2-7; cdr3_aa: CASSVGQGVAYEQYF; cdr3_nt: TGTGCCAGCAGTGTGGGACAGGGGGTAGCTTACGAGCAGTACTTC
clone_size: NA; v_call: TRBV7-7; d_call: NA; j_call: TRBJ2-7; cdr3_aa: CASSLDPGYEQYF; cdr3_nt: TGTGCCAGCAGCTTAGACCCAGGGTACGAGCAGTACTTC
clone_size: NA; v_call: TRBV6-5; d_call: TRBD1; j_call: TRBJ1-3; cdr3_aa: CASSPTGNTGNTIYF; cdr3_nt: TGTGCCAGCAGCCCGACAGGGAATACTGGAAACACCATATATTTT
clone_size: NA; v_call: TRBV24-1; d_call: NA; j_call: TRBJ2-2; cdr3_aa: CATSDLGQTNTGELFF; cdr3_nt: TGTGCCACCAGTGACCTAGGTCAGACGAACACCGGGGAGCTGTTTTTT
clone_size: NA; v_call: TRBV29-1; d_call: TRBD1; j_call: TRBJ1-6; cdr3_aa: CSVDPTGKGSPLHF; cdr3_nt: TGCAGCGTTGACCCGACAGGGAAGGGTTCACCCCTCCACTTT
clone_size: few; v_call: TRBV5-4; d_call: TRBD1; j_call: TRBJ1-2; cdr3_aa: CASSLRPGGAPYGYTF; cdr3_nt: TGTGCCAGCAGCTTGCGTCCAGGGGGCGCACCCTATGGCTACACCTTC
clone_size: NA; v_call: TRBV27; d_call: TRBD2; j_call: TRBJ2-4; cdr3_aa: CASSSLGGFGKNIQYF; cdr3_nt: TGTGCCAGCAGTTCCCTGGGAGGGTTTGGCAAAAACATTCAGTACTTC
clone_size: few; v_call: TRBV3-1/TRBV3-2; d_call: TRBD2; j_call: TRBJ2-7; cdr3_aa: CASTQGLAGNEQYF; cdr3_nt: TGTGCCAGCACCCAAGGACTAGCGGGAAACGAGCAGTACTTC
clone_size: NA; v_call: TRBV9; d_call: TRBD1; j_call: TRBJ1-1; cdr3_aa: CASSVPGQGSLNTEAFF; cdr3_nt: TGTGCCAGCAGCGTGCCGGGACAGGGTAGTCTGAACACTGAAGCTTTCTTT
clone_size: few; v_call: TRBV27; d_call: NA; j_call: TRBJ1-1; cdr3_aa: CASSLGENTEAFF; cdr3_nt: TGTGCCAGCAGCTTGGGAGAGAACACTGAAGCTTTCTTT
clone_size: once; v_call: TRBV6-5; d_call: TRBD2; j_call: TRBJ2-3; cdr3_aa: CASSYLAGAGDTQYF; cdr3_nt: TGTGCCAGCAGTTACCTAGCGGGAGCGGGAGATACGCAGTATTTT
clone_size: NA; v_call: TRBV10-3; d_call: NA; j_call: TRBJ1-5; cdr3_aa: CAIRRSISPGEAQHF; cdr3_nt: TGTGCCATCAGGAGATCGATTTCCCCCGGGGAGGCCCAGCATTTT
clone_size: NA; v_call: TRBV9; d_call: NA; j_call: TRBJ1-2; cdr3_aa: CASSTKAGGYTF; cdr3_nt: TGTGCCAGCAGCACAAAGGCGGGTGGCTACACCTTC
clone_size: NA; v_call: TRBV19; d_call: TRBD1; j_call: TRBJ2-5; cdr3_aa: CATGTGGETQYF; cdr3_nt: TGTGCCACGGGGACAGGGGGAGAGACCCAGTACTTC
clone_size: NA; v_call: TRBV18; d_call: TRBD1; j_call: TRBJ1-1; cdr3_aa: CASSLSRDRSGGAEAFF; cdr3_nt: TGTGCCAGCTCACTTAGCCGGGACAGGTCCGGGGGCGCTGAAGCTTTCTTT
clone_size: many; v_call: TRBV6-4; d_call: NA; j_call: TRBJ1-1; cdr3_aa: CASSDSAENTEAFF; cdr3_nt: TGTGCCAGCAGTGACTCAGCGGAGAACACTGAAGCTTTCTTT
clone_size: NA; v_call: TRBV7-9; d_call: NA; j_call: TRBJ1-5; cdr3_aa: CASSLDLGGNQPQHF; cdr3_nt: TGTGCCAGCAGCTTAGATCTAGGGGGCAATCAGCCCCAGCATTTT
clone_size: NA; v_call: TRBV20-1; d_call: NA; j_call: TRBJ1-1; cdr3_aa: CSASGEQNTEAFF; cdr3_nt: TGCAGTGCTAGTGGGGAGCAGAACACTGAAGCTTTCTTT
clone_size: NA; v_call: TRBV29-1; d_call: TRBD2; j_call: TRBJ2-7; cdr3_aa: CSANTGGVDEQYF; cdr3_nt: TGCAGCGCAAACACTGGGGGGGTTGACGAGCAGTACTTC
clone_size: NA; v_call: TRBV20-1; d_call: TRBD1; j_call: TRBJ2-3; cdr3_aa: CSASVGQGTDTQYF; cdr3_nt: TGCAGTGCTAGTGTGGGACAGGGAACAGATACGCAGTATTTT
clone_size: NA; v_call: TRBV7-2; d_call: TRBD1; j_call: TRBJ1-6; cdr3_aa: CASSAGQGNSPLHF; cdr3_nt: TGTGCCAGCAGCGCGGGACAGGGGAATTCACCCCTCCACTTT
clone_size: NA; v_call: TRBV24-1; d_call: TRBD1; j_call: TRBJ2-1; cdr3_aa: CATSGKLIARDRGRNEQFF; cdr3_nt: TGTGCCACCAGTGGTAAGCTCATAGCTCGGGACAGGGGAAGGAATGAGCAGTTCTTC
clone_size: NA; v_call: TRBV19; d_call: NA; j_call: TRBJ2-7; cdr3_aa: CASSITGSTYEQYF; cdr3_nt: TGTGCCAGTAGTATCACAGGGAGTACCTACGAGCAGTACTTC
clone_size: NA; v_call: TRBV15; d_call: NA; j_call: TRBJ2-2; cdr3_aa: CATSRDVTFPGVGELFF; cdr3_nt: TGTGCCACCAGCAGAGATGTGACGTTTCCAGGGGTGGGGGAGCTGTTTTTT
clone_size: NA; v_call: TRBV7-3; d_call: NA; j_call: TRBJ1-4; cdr3_aa: CATPGWENEKLFF; cdr3_nt: TGTGCCACCCCAGGGTGGGAAAATGAAAAACTGTTTTTT
clone_size: NA; v_call: TRBV5-1; d_call: TRBD2; j_call: TRBJ2-2; cdr3_aa: CASSHGLAGSFNTGELFF; cdr3_nt: TGCGCCAGCAGCCACGGACTAGCGGGGTCCTTTAACACCGGGGAGCTGTTTTTT
clone_size: NA; v_call: TRBV15; d_call: NA; j_call: TRBJ1-4; cdr3_aa: CATSRGFLDSLNEKLFF; cdr3_nt: TGTGCCACCAGCAGAGGGTTTCTGGACAGCTTAAATGAAAAACTGTTTTTT
clone_size: once; v_call: TRBV25-1; d_call: NA; j_call: TRBJ2-2; cdr3_aa: CASSYYTGELFF; cdr3_nt: TGTGCCAGCAGTTACTACACCGGGGAGCTGTTTTTT
clone_size: NA; v_call: TRBV19; d_call: NA; j_call: TRBJ1-5; cdr3_aa: CASTSAGGNQPQHF; cdr3_nt: TGTGCCAGTACCTCGGCAGGGGGCAATCAGCCCCAGCATTTT
clone_size: NA; v_call: TRBV7-8; d_call: TRBD2; j_call: TRBJ2-7; cdr3_aa: CASSFVTSGSSYEQYF; cdr3_nt: TGTGCCAGCAGCTTTGTGACTAGCGGGAGTTCCTACGAGCAGTACTTC
clone_size: once; v_call: TRBV18; d_call: TRBD1; j_call: TRBJ1-1; cdr3_aa: CASSPWGQTNTEAFF; cdr3_nt: TGTGCCAGCTCACCGTGGGGACAGACGAACACTGAAGCTTTCTTT